This T cell receptor (beta chain) appears in the sequencing data of a study of cytomegalovirus exposure and HLA in healthy donors. Study-level background: About 180 million T cells yielded some 120 million unique TCR beta sequences in earlier analysis.

This clone turned up a few times. Its specificity is unknown. Primers: 60 Vbeta forward and 13 Jbeta reverse. Generated by immunoSEQ multiplex PCR, the TCRdb table keeps only in-frame clones and is missing some. Among roughly 150,000 clones listed, approximately 80% were seen once. At the time of sampling, donors were nominally healthy, though unrecorded immune exposures were likely. Findings and caveats of the study: Many donors shared some public TCRs, even though most TCR sequences were rare. HLA allele associations emerged for around 16,000 TCR beta sequences in a later analysis, at 0.05 false discovery rate.

This CDR3 has 15 amino acids. V was cut by 5 bases and J by 2 bases, with 13 bases left in between. Germline V gene data show CDR1 as MDHEN and CDR2 as SYDVKM. The source is a woman aged 40 to 55 in good health and CMV-seropositive. Material: PBMCs. The rearrangement joins TRBV28 to TRBJ1-3; D is perhaps TRBD1 (5 bases). The CDR3 spells CASSSLQGAGNTIYF. In DNA, the CDR3 is TGTGCCAGCAGTAGTTTGCAGGGCGCTGGAAACACCATATATTTT.